These 26 T cell receptor beta chains were all obtained from the same sample, sequenced in a study of T-cell reconstitution after alpha-beta-depleted transplantation in children. The library targeted TCRbeta and was prepared with unique molecular identifiers. TCRdb passed the PCR reads through MiXCR, listing each CDR3 protein once. The repertoire holds around 670,000 distinct CDR3 sequences, around 13% seen once, with 0.79% in the top ten. Here the sequenced sample was PBMCs, taken before TCRalphabeta/CD19-depleted stem cell transplant. The receptors come from a girl aged 2 to 9 with congenital amegakaryocytic thrombocytopenia, due to receive a stem cell transplant.

The chain combines TRBV20-1 with TRBJ2-7; 7 bases align to TRBD1. V shed 1 base and J 4 bases; nucleotides not matched to a gene: 16. Germline CDR1 DFQATT, CDR2 SNEGSKA (reference sequence). The CDR3 consists of 17 residues. CDR3 in DNA: TGCAGTGCTAGAGGAAGGAGGCAAGGGGGCGTTCTTTACGAGCAGTACTTC. Its protein product is CSARGRRQGGVLYEQYF.

The chain couples TRBV5-1 to TRBJ2-2; 7 positions agree with TRBD1. The CDR3 is made up of 17 amino acids. V gave up 4 bases and J gave up 1 base; unmatched junction bases: 10. CDR1 and CDR2 (germline): SGHRS, YFSETQ. The CDR3 loop reads CASSESRQGRNTGELFF. In nucleotides, the CDR3 is TGCGCCAGCAGCGAATCAAGACAGGGCAGGAACACCGGGGAGCTGTTTTTT.

V usage is TRBV12-3 or TRBV12-4 and J usage is TRBJ2-1, with TRBD2 matching 13 bases. V lost 6 bases and J lost 7; bases outside the gene matches: 0. The CDR3 consists of 13 residues. The CDR3 bases are TGTGCCAGCAGGGGACTAGCGGGAAATGAGCAGTTCTTC. It encodes CASRGLAGNEQFF.

This clonotype was counted only a few times. The rearrangement uses TRBV20-1 and TRBJ2-7; D assignment may be TRBD1 or TRBD2 (5 bases each). Germline CDR1 reads DFQATT; CDR2 reads SNEGSKA (reference sequence). The CDR3 is made up of 14 amino acids. V was trimmed by 3 bases and J by 3 bases, leaving 15 bases between them. The CDR3 here is CSASAAGTHYEQYF. CDR3 DNA sequence: TGCAGTGCTAGTGCGGCCGGGACCCACTACGAGCAGTACTTC.

This clonotype appeared many times. The chain recombines TRBV12-3 or TRBV12-4 with TRBJ1-1; D perhaps matches TRBD1 (6 bases). Trimming took off 5 bases at V and 1 base at J, with 11 bases between the two ends. The CDR3 length is 14 residues. CDR3 coding DNA: TGTGCCAGCAGTCGAGAGACAGGGAACACTGAAGCTTTCTTT. As protein: CASSRETGNTEAFF.

This clonotype was counted at least ten times. This chain links TRBV10-3 with TRBJ2-1, with TRBD2 matching 8 bases. CDR1 ENHRY and CDR2 SYGVKD come from the germline V gene. J lost 8 bases, V lost 3 bases, and 15 bases had no gene match. The CDR3 is 17 amino acids. CDR3 nucleotides: TGTGCCATCAGTGAAGTGGCCCGGACTAGCTATGAGGATGAGCAGTTCTTC. Protein sequence: CAISEVARTSYEDEQFF.

This clonotype was counted ten times or more. This sequence joins TRBV28 and TRBJ2-2; D gene unclear. The V gene lost 5 bases and the J gene lost 2 bases, with 6 bases spanning the gap. This CDR3 spans 13 amino acids. Per the germline V gene, CDR1 is MDHEN and CDR2 is SYDVKM. The CDR3 sequence is CASSDTNTGELFF. CDR3 sequence (DNA): TGTGCCAGCAGTGATACAAACACCGGGGAGCTGTTTTTT.

This clonotype was counted many times. The V and J genes are TRBV24-1 and TRBJ2-5; D unresolved. The germline V and J ends were trimmed by 5 bases and 0 bases, with 12 bases remaining between them. CDR1 and CDR2 (germline): KGHDR, SFDVKD. The CDR3 loop spans 15 amino acids. The CDR3 protein is CATSGSTAYQETQYF. CDR3 bases: TGTGCCACCAGTGGCTCGACTGCGTACCAAGAGACCCAGTACTTC.

Many counts were recorded for this clonotype. The chain recombines TRBV12-3 or TRBV12-4 with TRBJ2-1; D gene unclear. Trimming took off 3 bases at V and 2 bases at J, with 8 bases between the two ends. The CDR3 is 14 amino acids. This CDR3 reads CASSLTDTYNEQFF. CDR3 nucleotide sequence: TGTGCCAGCAGTTTGACGGATACCTACAATGAGCAGTTCTTC.

The chain uses TRBV20-1 and TRBJ2-7; TRBD2 aligns across 8 bases. This CDR3 is built from 13 residues. Trimming took 6 bases from V and 3 from J; bases not matched to a gene: 7. From germline, CDR1 is DFQATT and CDR2 SNEGSKA (reference sequence). In DNA form, the CDR3 reads TGCAGTGCCCCGGGGCTAGCGGGCTACGAGCAGTACTTC. Translation gives CSAPGLAGYEQYF.

This clonotype was recorded many times. The V call is TRBV12-3 or TRBV12-4, the J call TRBJ1-4; D call uncertain. The V end lost 5 bases, the J end lost 6 bases, and 16 bases lay between the germline ends. CDR3 length: 15 residues. As DNA, the CDR3 is TGTGCCAGCAGTCTCCGTGGGGTGCGTGATGAAAAACTGTTTTTT. It codes for CASSLRGVRDEKLFF.

V gene TRBV20-1 combines with J gene TRBJ2-1; TRBD2 aligns across 7 bases. Germline loops: CDR1 DFQATT, CDR2 SNEGSKA (reference sequence). V shed 6 bases and J 0 bases; nucleotides not matched to a gene: 17. The CDR3 runs to 18 residues. This CDR3 reads CSATNRLTSLLSYNEQFF. The CDR3 DNA reads as TGCAGTGCAACGAACCGACTGACTAGCCTCCTCTCCTACAATGAGCAGTTCTTC.

This clonotype was counted ten times or more. V and J are TRBV27 and TRBJ2-1; tentatively, D is TRBD1 (5 bases). Germline CDR1 and CDR2: MNHEY and SMNVEV (reference sequence). Trimming stripped 2 bases from V and 10 bases from J, with 12 bases between. The length of the CDR3 is 13 residues. As DNA, the CDR3 is TGTGCCAGCAGTTTAGATTGGGGCTTAGAGCAGTTCTTC. Translation gives CASSLDWGLEQFF.

The chain is built from TRBV14 and TRBJ2-7, with D possibly TRBD2 on 6 matching bases. Looked up from germline, CDR1 is SGHDN and CDR2 is FVKESK. This CDR3 contains 12 residues. Trimming stripped 0 bases from V and 6 bases from J, with 6 bases between. The CDR3 loop reads CASSQEGGEQYF. In DNA form, the CDR3 reads TGTGCCAGCAGCCAAGAGGGAGGCGAGCAGTACTTC. Combining the CDR3 with reference TRBV14 and TRBJ2-7 gives the whole variable domain EAGVTQFPSHSVIEKGQTVTLRCDPISGHDNLYWYRRVMGKEIKFLLHFVKESKQDESGMPNNRFLAERTGGTYSTLKVQPAELEDSGVYFCASSQEGGEQYFGPGTRLTVT.

This chain joins TRBV11-2 and TRBJ2-1; 12 positions match TRBD2. Germline V lookup: CDR1 SGHAT, CDR2 FQNNGV. This CDR3 contains 19 residues. V shed 2 bases, J shed 6 bases, and the junction held 14 bases outside the gene matches. The CDR3 reads CASSLYGRELAGGSNEQFF. In DNA, the CDR3 is TGTGCCAGCAGCTTATACGGACGTGAACTAGCGGGGGGTTCCAATGAGCAGTTCTTC.

This clonotype was detected ten times or more. The chain links TRBV20-1 to TRBJ1-1; D is uncertain. Germline lookup yields CDR1 DFQATT and CDR2 SNEGSKA (reference sequence). The CDR3 runs 12 residues. CDR3 coding DNA: TGCTTGTTTCTAAGCGGGAACACTGAAGCTTTCTTT. Translated, it gives CLFLSGNTEAFF.

The J gene is TRBJ2-2, the V gene TRBV7-6, with D possibly matching TRBD2 (5 bases). Germline CDR1 and CDR2: SGHVS and FNYEAQ. V gave up 4 bases and J gave up 2 bases, with 14 bases separating them. The CDR3 sequence is 16 residues long. In nucleotides, the CDR3 is TGTGCCAGCAGCTCGTTTCTGGGAGTCAACACCGGGGAGCTGTTTTTT. Its translation: CASSSFLGVNTGELFF.

In its sample, this clonotype was seen a few times. The rearrangement joins TRBV28 to TRBJ1-1, with D tentatively TRBD1 (6 bases). Germline CDR1 reads MDHEN; CDR2 reads SYDVKM. Trimming shortened V by 9 bases and J by 0 bases, and 14 bases separated the two germline ends. CDR3 length equals 14 residues. CDR3 DNA sequence: TGTGCCAGTATTACAGGGCGCATGAACACTGAAGCTTTCTTT. Translated, it gives CASITGRMNTEAFF.

This clonotype showed up many times. This rearrangement joins TRBV5-1 to TRBJ2-7; TRBD1 might be the D (5 bases). The CDR3 length is 14 residues. The V gene's germline CDR1 is SGHRS and CDR2 YFSETQ. Trimming pared 4 bases from V and 6 bases from J, leaving 17 bases between. The CDR3 here is CASSPNDPGFEQYF. CDR3 nucleotides: TGCGCCAGCAGCCCCAACGACCCAGGGTTCGAGCAGTACTTC.

The DNA for the CDR3 is TGTGCCACCAGCAGAGAGCACAGCTTCAATCAGCCCCAGCATTTT. Translating gives CATSREHSFNQPQHF. The chain couples TRBV15 to TRBJ1-5; D ambiguous. Trimming stripped 0 bases from V and 3 bases from J, with 9 bases between. Germline CDR1 reads LNHNV; CDR2 reads YYDKDF (reference sequence). The CDR3 covers 15 residues.

In regard to this clonotype: Given a much more abundant clone one base away, this may be a read error. The gene calls are TRBV4-1 and TRBJ2-2; 8 bases line up with TRBD2. Germline CDR1 MGHRA, CDR2 YSYEKL. The CDR3 length is 16 residues. CDR3 DNA: TGCACCAGCAGCCATGGGAGGACTAGCAATCCCGGGGAGCTGTTTTTT. Translation: CTSSHGRTSNPGELFF.

This clonotype was counted at least ten times. The chain recombines TRBV2 with TRBJ2-3; D remains unclear. The CDR3 consists of 10 residues. CDR1 is SNHLY and CDR2 is FYNNEI in the germline V gene. Trimming removed 0 bases at V and 11 bases at J, with 3 bases between. CDR3 loop: CASSEAGQYF. Written as DNA, the CDR3 is TGTGCCAGCAGTGAAGCCGGGCAGTATTTT.

This clonotype was seen ten or more times. The chain employs TRBV20-1 and TRBJ2-1; TRBD2 matches 10 bases. This CDR3 has 16 residues. Trimming removed 1 base from V and 4 bases from J; junction bases left unmatched: 7. Germline CDR1 is DFQATT and CDR2 is SNEGSKA (reference sequence). For the CDR3, the DNA is TGCAGTGCTAGAGGTCAGCTAGCGGGAGTTTACAATGAGCAGTTCTTC. Its protein product is CSARGQLAGVYNEQFF.

This clonotype was observed many times. CDR3 sequence: CSAPSDSWGTDTQYF. The CDR3 DNA reads as TGCAGTGCTCCCTCCGATAGTTGGGGCACAGATACGCAGTATTTT. The chain recombines TRBV20-1 with TRBJ2-3, with D uncertain. The CDR3 has 15 residues. The V end was cut by 5 bases, the J end by 1 base, with 16 bases between. Looked up from germline, CDR1 is DFQATT and CDR2 is SNEGSKA (reference sequence).

This clonotype was detected many times. This chain joins TRBV5-1 and TRBJ2-7; D unresolved. The CDR3 consists of 16 residues. Germline assignment: CDR1 SGHRS and CDR2 YFSETQ. V was cut by 1 base and J by 0 bases, with 14 bases left in between. The CDR3 here is CASSLFTNADSYEQYF. In DNA form, the CDR3 reads TGCGCCAGCAGCTTGTTTACGAACGCTGACTCCTACGAGCAGTACTTC.

The chain uses TRBV29-1 and TRBJ1-1; TRBD1 agrees at 8 bases. CDR1 is SQVTM and CDR2 is ANQGSEA in the germline V gene. The V and J ends lost 2 bases and 3 bases, in that order; junction bases with no gene match: 8. This CDR3 has 15 residues. Here the CDR3 DNA reads TGCAGCGTTGAAAGGACAGGGCGGTCGGACACTGAAGCTTTCTTT. Translating gives CSVERTGRSDTEAFF. Combining the CDR3 with reference TRBV29-1 and TRBJ1-1 gives the whole variable domain SAVISQKPSRDICQRGTSLTIQCQVDSQVTMMFWYRQQPGQSLTLIATANQGSEATYESGFVIDKFPISRPNLTFSTLTVSNMSPEDSSIYLCSVERTGRSDTEAFFGQGTRLTVV.